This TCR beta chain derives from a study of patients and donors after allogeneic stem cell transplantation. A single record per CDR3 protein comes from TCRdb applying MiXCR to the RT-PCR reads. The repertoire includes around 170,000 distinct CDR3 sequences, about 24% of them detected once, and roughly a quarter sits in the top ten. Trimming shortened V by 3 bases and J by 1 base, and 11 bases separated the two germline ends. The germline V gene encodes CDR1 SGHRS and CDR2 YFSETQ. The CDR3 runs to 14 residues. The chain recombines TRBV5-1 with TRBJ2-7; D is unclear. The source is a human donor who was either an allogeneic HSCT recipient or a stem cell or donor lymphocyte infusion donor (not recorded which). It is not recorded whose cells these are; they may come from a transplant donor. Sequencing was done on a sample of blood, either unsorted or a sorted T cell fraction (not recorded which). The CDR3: CASSSQWTSYEQYF. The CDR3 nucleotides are TGCGCCAGCAGCTCCCAGTGGACGTCCTACGAGCAGTACTTC.